The 16 T cell receptor beta chains below come from one sample, sequenced in a study of cytomegalovirus exposure and HLA in healthy donors. This PCR relied on a set of 60 Vbeta primers and 13 Jbeta primers. Repertoires were generated with immunoSEQ multiplex PCR, while TCRdb's copy carries only in-frame clones and drops some. The sample has about 96,000 clones; about four fifths are singletons. Specimen: PBMCs. The receptors here all came from an older woman in good health and CMV-seropositive.

The J gene is TRBJ2-7, the V gene TRBV7-8, with D tentatively TRBD1 (5 bases). The CDR3 runs 13 residues. Trimming pared 5 bases from V and 3 bases from J, leaving 11 bases between. The V gene's germline CDR1 is SGHVS and CDR2 FQNEAQ. CDR3 in DNA: TGTGCCAGCAGCGTAACAGGAGACTACGAGCAGTACTTC. Translated: CASSVTGDYEQYF.

The chain combines TRBV5-1 with TRBJ2-4, with no clear D. V was shortened by 0 bases and J by 0 bases, with 4 bases between the two germline ends. The CDR3 runs to 14 residues. Germline CDR1 is SGHRS and CDR2 is YFSETQ. CDR3: CASSLDIAKNIQYF. In DNA form, the CDR3 reads TGCGCCAGCAGCTTGGACATAGCCAAAAACATTCAGTACTTC. Supplemented by reference TRBV5-1 and TRBJ2-4, the full variable domain reads KAGVTQTPRYLIKTRGQQVTLSCSPISGHRSVSWYQQTPGQGLQFLFEYFSETQRNKGNFPGRFSGRQFSNSRSEMNVSTLELGDSALYLCASSLDIAKNIQYFGAGTRLSVL.

This clone was picked up one time. The chain employs TRBV27 and TRBJ2-1, with TRBD2 matching over 14 bases. The CDR3 loop spans 16 amino acids. Trimming cost V 5 bases and J 6 bases; bases outside gene matches: 6. Germline V gives CDR1 MNHEY, CDR2 SMNVEV (reference sequence). The CDR3 DNA reads as TGTGCCAGCAGTATTCGACTAGCGGGAGGGTTCAATGAGCAGTTCTTC. The encoded protein is CASSIRLAGGFNEQFF.

This rearrangement joins TRBV6-1 to TRBJ2-5, with a possible D match to TRBD1 (6 bases). Trimming took 6 bases from V and 7 from J, leaving 15 bases between them. CDR3 length: 13 residues. Per the germline V gene, CDR1 is MNHNS and CDR2 is SASEGT. CDR3 loop: CASRITGPGTQYF. CDR3 nucleotide sequence: TGTGCCAGCAGGATTACAGGGCCCGGGACCCAGTACTTC.

As to this clone: One junction end disagrees with the germline gene, perhaps due to a read error. The V call is TRBV18, the J call TRBJ2-7; TRBD1 is a possible D gene (6 bases). The germline CDR1 and CDR2 sequences are KGHSH and LQKENI. CDR3 length: 13 amino acids. In DNA form, the CDR3 reads TGTGCCAGCTCACCTACAGGGTCCTCCGAGCAGTACTTC. Protein product: CASSPTGSSEQYF. Based on the CDR3 plus reference TRBV18 and TRBJ2-7, the full variable domain is NAGVMQNPRHLVRRRGQEARLRCSPMKGHSHVYWYRQLPEEGLKFMVYLQKENIIDESGMPKERFSAEFPKEGPSILRIQQVVRGDSAAYFCASSPTGSSEQYFGPGTRLTVT.

J is TRBJ2-1 and V is TRBV25-1; D perhaps matches TRBD2 (5 bases). V was clipped by 8 bases and J by 4 bases, with 9 bases between them. CDR1 is MGHDK and CDR2 is SYGVNS in the germline V gene. The CDR3 has 12 residues. The chain's CDR3 is CASRTGYNEQFF. The DNA of the CDR3 is TGTGCCAGCCGGACGGGATACAATGAGCAGTTCTTC.

In its sample, this clone was seen once. The CDR3 DNA follows: TGTGCCAGCAGCATTGGAGGGGGCTTTTACAATGAGCAGTTCTTC. It is translated as CASSIGGGFYNEQFF. The chain joins TRBV5-6 to TRBJ2-1; D might be TRBD1 (7 bases). The CDR3 consists of 15 residues. Trimming took 4 bases from V and 4 from J, leaving 15 bases between them. Germline CDR1 is SGHDT and CDR2 is YYEEEE.

Concerning this clone itself: The same CDR3 can be traced to other DNA sequences in this sample. This rearrangement joins TRBV6-1 to TRBJ2-4; a weak D match, TRBD1 (5 bases). Trimming left V 1 base short and J 12 bases short, with 10 bases between. CDR3 length equals 12 residues. Germline CDR1 reads MNHNS; CDR2 reads SASEGT. The DNA for the CDR3 is TGTGCCAGCAGTGAAGGGCTAAGGGGTCAGTACTTC. This gives the protein CASSEGLRGQYF.

V and J are TRBV7-9 and TRBJ2-3, with TRBD1 identical over 10 bases. CDR1 SEHNR and CDR2 FQNEAQ come from the germline V gene (reference sequence). The CDR3 runs to 15 residues. V was pared by 5 bases and J by 3 bases, with 5 bases of the junction left unmatched. The CDR3 spells CASSKGTGVTDTQYF. CDR3 nucleotide sequence: TGTGCCAGCAGCAAAGGGACAGGGGTTACAGATACGCAGTATTTT.

The chain recombines TRBV5-1 with TRBJ2-3; TRBD2 aligns across 11 bases. There are 16 residues in the CDR3. CDR1 is SGHRS, CDR2 YFSETQ, per germline. V was pared by 1 base and J by 1 base, with 2 bases of the junction left unmatched. The CDR3: CASSLLAGGGTDTQYF. In DNA, the CDR3 is TGCGCCAGCAGCTTGTTAGCGGGGGGGGGCACAGATACGCAGTATTTT.

This clone has a single count. The chain employs TRBV7-8 and TRBJ1-4, with D unclear. V lost 5 bases and J 2 bases, leaving 9 bases between the germline ends. Germline V CDR1 and CDR2: SGHVS, FQNEAQ. The CDR3 loop spans 14 amino acids. The CDR3: CASSLGVTNEKLFF. The CDR3 region has the DNA TGTGCCAGCAGCCTCGGGGTGACTAATGAAAAACTGTTTTTT. Full variable domain (rest looked up from reference TRBV7-8 and TRBJ1-4): GAGVSQSPRYKVAKRGQDVALRCDPISGHVSLFWYQQALGQGPEFLTYFQNEAQLDKSGLPSDRFFAERPEGSVSTLKIQRTQQEDSAVYLCASSLGVTNEKLFFGSGTQLSVL.

In DNA, the CDR3 is TGTGCCAGCAGCTTAGCGGGACTAGATGAGCAGTTCTTC. Translation gives CASSLAGLDEQFF. This chain joins TRBV7-9 and TRBJ2-1; 8 bases line up with TRBD2. Germline CDR1 reads SEHNR; CDR2 reads FQNEAQ (reference sequence). This CDR3 contains 13 residues. After removal of 0 bases from V and 8 bases from J, the junction contained 0 bases not matched to a gene.

The chain recombines TRBV9 with TRBJ2-7; 13 bases align to TRBD2. Looked up from germline, CDR1 is SGDLS and CDR2 is YYNGEE. V shed 4 bases, J shed 3 bases, and the junction held 4 bases outside the gene matches. The CDR3 is 15 residues long. CDR3 nucleotides: TGTGCCAGCAGCCCTCGGACTAGCGGGGGCTACGAGCAGTACTTC. Its protein is CASSPRTSGGYEQYF.

V and J are TRBV5-6 and TRBJ2-5, with no clear D. This CDR3 contains 13 residues. V was cut by 6 bases and J by 2 bases, with 11 bases left in between. Germline V gene sequence: CDR1 SGHDT, CDR2 YYEEEE. CDR3 protein: CASTLIEQETQYF. The CDR3 DNA reads as TGTGCCAGCACCCTGATAGAACAAGAGACCCAGTACTTC.

This sequence joins TRBV29-1 and TRBJ1-3, with D uncertain. The CDR3 is made up of 11 amino acids. V shed 7 bases and J shed 2 bases, with 6 bases lying between them. Germline lookup yields CDR1 SQVTM and CDR2 ANQGSEA. Written as DNA, the CDR3 is TGCAGCGGGAGCACTGGAAACACCATATATTTT. This translates into CSGSTGNTIYF.

The chain links TRBV27 to TRBJ2-7; 7 bases match TRBD1. Germline V CDR1 and CDR2: MNHEY, SMNVEV (reference sequence). V was clipped by 0 bases and J by 6 bases; unmatched bases: 5. This CDR3 contains 14 residues. CDR3 amino acids: CASSLSGTVGEQYF. In DNA form, the CDR3 reads TGTGCCAGCAGTTTATCAGGGACAGTCGGCGAGCAGTACTTC.